The rows below give T cell receptor beta chains drawn from one sample of a study of cytomegalovirus exposure and HLA in healthy donors. Profiled with immunoSEQ multiplex PCR; TCRdb holds only in-frame clones, not every one. The table records 58,000 or so clones, roughly 80% of them present only once. Sample: PBMCs. These TCRs come from a woman in her thirties or forties in good health and CMV-seropositive. The CDR3 runs from the conserved cysteine through the conserved F or W. The D gene is left open where the match is weak. The size field is filled for only some rows; it gives once, few, many or a size class.

D,size,V,J,DNA,CDR3
.,.,TRBV19,TRBJ2-2,TGTGCCAGTAGTACCCGGACAGCGAAGGGACCCGGGGAGCTGTTTTTT,CASSTRTAKGPGELFF
TRBD2,.,TRBV28,TRBJ2-4,TGTGCCAGCAGTTCGGGACTAGCGGGGGGGTTAGCCAAAAACATTCAGTACTTC,CASSSGLAGGLAKNIQYF
.,.,TRBV6-5,TRBJ1-2,TGTGCCAGCAAGGACTCGGGCTGGAGCTATGGCTACACCTTC,CASKDSGWSYGYTF
TRBD1,.,TRBV29-1,TRBJ2-7,TGCAGCGTTGAAGATGAACAGGGGACCTCCTACGAGCAGTACTTC,CSVEDEQGTSYEQYF
.,.,TRBV5-1,TRBJ2-1,TGCGCCAGCAGCTACGGAGCGTCGAGCGCCCATGAGCAGTTCTTC,CASSYGASSAHEQFF
TRBD2,.,TRBV6-5,TRBJ2-1,TGTGCCAGCAGCGCGGCGGGGGGGCTGAATGAGCAGTTCTTC,CASSAAGGLNEQFF
TRBD1,.,TRBV7-9,TRBJ2-1,TGTGCCAGCCAGACAGGGGAGAGCTCCTACAATGAGCAGTTCTTC,CASQTGESSYNEQFF
.,.,TRBV19,TRBJ1-5,TGTGCCAGTAGTATAGGCGGTGGTGGGAATCAGCCCCAGCATTTT,CASSIGGGGNQPQHF
.,.,TRBV5-1,TRBJ2-6,TGCGCCAGCAGCTTGGCCGGGGGACCGGGCTCTGGGGCCAACGTCCTGACTTTC,CASSLAGGPGSGANVLTF
TRBD1,.,TRBV15,TRBJ1-1,TGTGCCACCAGCAAGGGGGCCTTGAACACTGAAGCTTTCTTT,CATSKGALNTEAFF
.,.,TRBV7-2,TRBJ2-1,TGTGCCAGCAGCTCGAACGACAGGACGGGCAATGAGCAGTTCTTC,CASSSNDRTGNEQFF
.,few,TRBV19,TRBJ2-3,TGTGCCAAGGCAGGAGGGCACACAGATACGCAGTATTTT,CAKAGGHTDTQYF
.,few,TRBV19,TRBJ1-1,TGTGCCAGTAGTGGTGCGGCGAACACTGAAGCTTTCTTT,CASSGAANTEAFF
TRBD2,few,TRBV6-1,TRBJ2-3,TGTGCCAGCAGTGAACTAGCGGGGGGGCCAGATACGCAGTATTTT,CASSELAGGPDTQYF
TRBD1,.,TRBV19,TRBJ1-5,TGTGCCAGTAGTATCGAACAGGGGGCGCGGAATCAGCCCCAGCATTTT,CASSIEQGARNQPQHF
.,.,TRBV6-5,TRBJ1-5,TGTGCCAGCAGTTACGGGGGGGCAGGTCAGCCCCAGCATTTT,CASSYGGAGQPQHF
TRBD1,.,TRBV2,TRBJ1-1,TGTGCCAGCAGAGCCGGACAGGGGGGGAACACTGAAGCTTTCTTT,CASRAGQGGNTEAFF
TRBD1,.,TRBV6-1,TRBJ2-7,TGTGCCAGCAGCTCAACAGGGGGCAGTACCTACGAGCAGTACTTC,CASSSTGGSTYEQYF
.,.,TRBV9,TRBJ1-1,TGTGCCAGCAGCGTAAGCGGGATGAACACTGAAGCTTTCTTT,CASSVSGMNTEAFF
.,.,TRBV6-1,TRBJ2-3,TGTGCCAGCAGTGCCCTAGGTTCCACAGATACGCAGTATTTT,CASSALGSTDTQYF
TRBD2,.,TRBV9,TRBJ2-3,TGTGCCAGCAGCGTAGCGGGACTAGCGGATACGCAGTATTTT,CASSVAGLADTQYF
.,.,TRBV6-1,TRBJ1-5,TGTGCCAGCAGTGAAGCGCTTCGGGGGGGATATAGCAATCAGCCCCAGCATTTT,CASSEALRGGYSNQPQHF
.,.,TRBV7-2,TRBJ2-5,TGTGCCAGCAGCTTGGAGCTGGCTGAGACCCAGTACTTC,CASSLELAETQYF
TRBD1,.,TRBV19,TRBJ1-5,TGTGCCAGTTACCCTGGGACAGTCCCCAATCAGCCCCAGCATTTT,CASYPGTVPNQPQHF
TRBD1,few,TRBV19,TRBJ2-7,TGTGCCAGTAGTATGACAGGGACCCACGAGCAGTACTTC,CASSMTGTHEQYF
TRBD2,.,TRBV13,TRBJ2-3,TGTGCCAGCAGCAGGAGCGGGGAGGGGACAGATACGCAGTATTTT,CASSRSGEGTDTQYF
.,.,TRBV19,TRBJ2-3,TGTGCCGGTAGTCCAAGAACAGGGTTCACAGATACGCAGTATTTT,CAGSPRTGFTDTQYF
TRBD1,.,TRBV19,TRBJ2-7,TGTGCCAGTAGTATCGGTAGGACAGGCTCCTACGAGCAGTACTTC,CASSIGRTGSYEQYF
TRBD1,.,TRBV27,TRBJ1-2,TGTGCCAGCAGTTACCGAGACAGGGGGCGAGGCTACACCTTC,CASSYRDRGRGYTF
.,.,TRBV4-3,TRBJ1-1,TGCGCCAGCAGCCAAGGCCTCCTGACAGGGAACACTGAAGCTTTCTTT,CASSQGLLTGNTEAFF
TRBD2,.,TRBV4-1,TRBJ2-1,TGCGCCAGCAGCAGTAACGTCGGGGGGGACAATGAGCAGTTCTTC,CASSSNVGGDNEQFF
TRBD1,.,TRBV30,TRBJ1-5,TGTGCCTGGAGTCCCCCCGGGACAGGATCTTATTATCAGCCCCAGCATTTT,CAWSPPGTGSYYQPQHF
.,.,TRBV30,TRBJ2-7,TGTGCCTGGAGTGTAAGGGGTTACGAGCAGTACTTC,CAWSVRGYEQYF
.,.,TRBV7-8,TRBJ2-5,TGTGCCAGCAGCTTAGGCAGACAAGAGACCCAGTACTTC,CASSLGRQETQYF
.,.,TRBV6-1,TRBJ1-3,TGTGCCAGCATCACGGGAGGAGCTGGAAACACCATATATTTT,CASITGGAGNTIYF
TRBD1,.,TRBV11-2,TRBJ1-1,TGTGCCAGCGGGAGCCAGACAGGGATCACTGAAGCTTTCTTT,CASGSQTGITEAFF
TRBD2,.,TRBV9,TRBJ2-3,TGTGCCAGCAGCCCCCTAGCGGGGGGTTCGGCTAGCACAGATACGCAGTATTTT,CASSPLAGGSASTDTQYF
.,.,TRBV4-3,TRBJ1-1,TGCGCCAGCAGCCAACGTATGAACACTGAAGCTTTCTTT,CASSQRMNTEAFF
TRBD2,.,TRBV4-2,TRBJ2-3,TGTGCCAGCAGCCAAGAAATCCTAGCGGGGGGCGTCGGAAGCACAGATACGCAGTATTTT,CASSQEILAGGVGSTDTQYF
TRBD1,.,TRBV6-5,TRBJ1-1,TGTGCCAGCAGTTACACAGGGGTGATCACTGAAGCTTTCTTT,CASSYTGVITEAFF
.,.,TRBV20-1,TRBJ2-1,TGCAGTGCCCGGCGGGACAATGAGCAGTTCTTC,CSARRDNEQFF
.,once,TRBV5-4,TRBJ1-2,TGTGCCAGCAGCTTGGGACAGCCATCGGTCTATGGCTACACCTTC,CASSLGQPSVYGYTF
.,.,TRBV7-8,TRBJ1-1,TGTGCCAGCGCACAGGTGAACACTGAAGCTTTCTTT,CASAQVNTEAFF
.,.,TRBV29-1,TRBJ2-1,TGCAGCGTTGATGGGGGGTTGAGCTCCTACAATGAGCAGTTCTTC,CSVDGGLSSYNEQFF
.,.,TRBV19,TRBJ1-1,TGTGCCAGTCTGGGGGGTGTAGCGGCTTTCTTT,CASLGGVAAFF
TRBD1,.,TRBV15,TRBJ1-2,TGTGCCACCAGCGGGGGACAGATCTATGGCTACACCTTC,CATSGGQIYGYTF
TRBD1,few,TRBV7-2,TRBJ1-6,TGTGCCAGCAGCTTAGGAGGACAGGGACATTCACCCCTCCACTTT,CASSLGGQGHSPLHF
TRBD1,.,TRBV27,TRBJ2-7,TGTGCCAGCACCTCGGGACAGGGGGCTTTGAATGAGCAGTACTTC,CASTSGQGALNEQYF
.,.,TRBV10-3,TRBJ2-7,TGTGCCATCGGTCGGTACTACGAGCAGTACTTC,CAIGRYYEQYF
TRBD1,few,TRBV30,TRBJ2-7,TGTGCCTGGAGTGGGACAGGGTGGGTGCAGTACTTC,CAWSGTGWVQYF
.,.,TRBV15,TRBJ1-2,TGTGCCACCAGCCACCCGCGGAGTGGCTACACCTTC,CATSHPRSGYTF
.,.,TRBV7-9,TRBJ1-2,TGTGCCAGCAGTCAGACAGAATCCCTAAACTATGGCTACACCTTC,CASSQTESLNYGYTF
.,.,TRBV7-9,TRBJ1-5,TGTTCCAGCAGCTTGCCAGGGGAACAGCCCCAGCATTTT,CSSSLPGEQPQHF
.,.,TRBV7-9,TRBJ1-1,TGTGCCAGCAACCCATGGGGAGTTGTAGTCACTGAAGCTTTCTTT,CASNPWGVVVTEAFF
TRBD1,.,TRBV9,TRBJ1-3,TGTGCCAGCAGCGTAGCTTCGACAGGGGGGTTTGGAAACACCATATATTTT,CASSVASTGGFGNTIYF
TRBD2,.,TRBV10-3,TRBJ2-5,TGTGCCATCAGTGGACGGGGGGGTTTTCAAGAGACCCAGTACTTC,CAISGRGGFQETQYF
TRBD2,.,TRBV6-1,TRBJ2-5,TGTGCCAGCTCGCCTCCGGGACTAGTTTCGAAACAGTACTTC,CASSPPGLVSKQYF
.,.,TRBV18,TRBJ1-2,TGTGCCAGCTCACCGAAGGCGGATTCTAACTATGGCTACACCTTC,CASSPKADSNYGYTF
.,.,TRBV28,TRBJ2-7,TGTGCCAGCAGTTTCACCCGACAACTCTACGAGCAGTACTTC,CASSFTRQLYEQYF
.,.,TRBV7-9,TRBJ1-1,TGTTCCAGCAGCCCCGACTGGAACACTGAAGCTTTCTTT,CSSSPDWNTEAFF